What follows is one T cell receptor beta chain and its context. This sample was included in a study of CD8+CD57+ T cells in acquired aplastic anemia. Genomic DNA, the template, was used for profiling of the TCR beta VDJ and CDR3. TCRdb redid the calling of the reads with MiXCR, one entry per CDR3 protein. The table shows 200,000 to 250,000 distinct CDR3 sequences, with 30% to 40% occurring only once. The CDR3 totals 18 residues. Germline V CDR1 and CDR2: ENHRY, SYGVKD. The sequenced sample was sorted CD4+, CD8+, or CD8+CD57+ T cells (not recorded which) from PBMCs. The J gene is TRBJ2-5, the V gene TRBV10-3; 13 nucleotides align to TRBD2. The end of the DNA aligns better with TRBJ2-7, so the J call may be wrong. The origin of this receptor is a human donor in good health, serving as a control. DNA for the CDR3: TGTGCCATCAGTGAAGGGACTAGCGGGGACCCGGGGTGCAACGAGCAGTACTTC. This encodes CAISEGTSGDPGCNEQYF.